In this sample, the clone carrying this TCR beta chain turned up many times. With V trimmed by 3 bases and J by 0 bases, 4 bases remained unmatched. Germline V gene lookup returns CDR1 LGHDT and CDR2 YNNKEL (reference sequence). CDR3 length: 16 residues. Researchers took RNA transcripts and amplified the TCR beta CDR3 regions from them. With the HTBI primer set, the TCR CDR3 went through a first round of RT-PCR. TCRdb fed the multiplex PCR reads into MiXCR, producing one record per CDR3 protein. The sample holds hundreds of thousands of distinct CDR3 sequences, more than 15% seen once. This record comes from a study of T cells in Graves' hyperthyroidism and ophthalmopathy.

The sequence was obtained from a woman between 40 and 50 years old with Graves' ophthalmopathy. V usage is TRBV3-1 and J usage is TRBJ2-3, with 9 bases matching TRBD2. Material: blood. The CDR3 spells CASSQYGTSSTDTQYF. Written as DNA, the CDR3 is TGTGCCAGCAGCCAGTACGGGACTAGCAGCACAGATACGCAGTATTTT.